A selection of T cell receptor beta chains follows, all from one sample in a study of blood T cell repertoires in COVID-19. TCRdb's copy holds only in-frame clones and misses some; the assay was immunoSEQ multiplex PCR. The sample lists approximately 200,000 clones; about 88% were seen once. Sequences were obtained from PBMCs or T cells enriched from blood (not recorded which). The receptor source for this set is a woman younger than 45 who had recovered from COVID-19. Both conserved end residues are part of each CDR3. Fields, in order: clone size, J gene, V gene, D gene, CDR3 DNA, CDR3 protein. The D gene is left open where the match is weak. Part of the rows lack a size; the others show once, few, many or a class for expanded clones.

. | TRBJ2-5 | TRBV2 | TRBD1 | TGTGCCAGCAGTCCGACAGGGAGAGAGACCCAGTACTTC | CASSPTGRETQYF
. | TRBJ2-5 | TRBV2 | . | TGTGCCACACGGGACACAGTAACCCCGTTCCAAGAGACCCAGTACTTC | CATRDTVTPFQETQYF
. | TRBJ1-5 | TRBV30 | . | TGTGCCTGGAGTGAGGGGAACAATCAGCCCCAGCATTTT | CAWSEGNNQPQHF
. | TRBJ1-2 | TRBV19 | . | TGTGCCAGTAGTAAACAGGAGCTGCTAAGCTATGGCTACACCTTC | CASSKQELLSYGYTF
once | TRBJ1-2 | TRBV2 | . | TGTGCCAGCTTTGATGGAGGTCCCTATGGCTACACCTTC | CASFDGGPYGYTF
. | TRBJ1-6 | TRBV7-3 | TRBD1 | TGTGCCAGCAGCCTCCGGGACAGGCAGACTAATTCACCCCTCCACTTT | CASSLRDRQTNSPLHF
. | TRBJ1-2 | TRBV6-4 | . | TGTGCCAGCAGTGAAGGTCAGGGGAACTATGGCTACACCTTC | CASSEGQGNYGYTF
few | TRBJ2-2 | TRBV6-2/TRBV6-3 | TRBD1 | TGTGCCAGCAGTAACCCGGGACAGGGGGAAACCGGGGAGCTGTTTTTT | CASSNPGQGETGELFF
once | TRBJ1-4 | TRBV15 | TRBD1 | TGTGCCACCAGCAGAGCAGGGACAGGGGGCGGAACTAATGAAAAACTGTTTTTT | CATSRAGTGGGTNEKLFF
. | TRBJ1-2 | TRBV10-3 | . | TGTGCCATCAGTGGGGCAGACCTGGGCTACACCTTC | CAISGADLGYTF
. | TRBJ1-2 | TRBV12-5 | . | TGTGCTAGTGGTAACGACAGTGACTATGGCTACACCTTC | CASGNDSDYGYTF
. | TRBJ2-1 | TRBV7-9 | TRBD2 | TGTGCCAGCAGCTTATCTCTAGCGGGTAACTCCTACAATGAGCAGTTCTTC | CASSLSLAGNSYNEQFF
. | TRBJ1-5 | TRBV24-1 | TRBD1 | TGTGCCACCAGTGAGAACAGGGGTGGAGGCAATCAGCCCCAGCATTTT | CATSENRGGGNQPQHF
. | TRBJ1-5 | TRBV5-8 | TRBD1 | TGTGCCAGCAACCGGGACAGGGGTCAGCCCCAGCATTTT | CASNRDRGQPQHF
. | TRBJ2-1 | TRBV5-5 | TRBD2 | TGTGCCAGCAGCGCGTCCCCCAGCGGGAGGGGTAGTTTGAATGAGCAGTTCTTC | CASSASPSGRGSLNEQFF
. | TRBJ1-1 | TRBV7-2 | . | TGTGCCAGCAGCTTAGTCAAACAGGGCTCTACTTTCTTT | CASSLVKQGSTFF
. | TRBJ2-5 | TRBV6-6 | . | TGTGCCAGCAGTTACTCCGCAGGGCCCCAGTACTTC | CASSYSAGPQYF
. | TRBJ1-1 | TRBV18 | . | TGTGCCAGCTCACCCTGGTTGGCGGCCGAGAACACTGAAGCTTTCTTT | CASSPWLAAENTEAFF
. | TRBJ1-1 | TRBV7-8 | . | TGTGCCAGCAGCTTAGTTAAGGGGGGGGTGCCTTTCTTT | CASSLVKGGVPFF
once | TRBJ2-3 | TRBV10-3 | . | TGTGCCATTTCCCCCGGAGGCCCGCAGTATTTT | CAISPGGPQYF
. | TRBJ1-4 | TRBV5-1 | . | TGCGCCAGCAGCTTGGGGGCGGGTGATGAAAAACTGTTTTTT | CASSLGAGDEKLFF
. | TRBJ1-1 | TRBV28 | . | TGTGCCAGCAGCCCCGGGGGAAACACTGAAGCTTTCTTT | CASSPGGNTEAFF
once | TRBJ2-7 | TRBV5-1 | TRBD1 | TGCGCCAGCAGCGGCCGGGACAGTTTCACCTACGAGCAGTACTTC | CASSGRDSFTYEQYF
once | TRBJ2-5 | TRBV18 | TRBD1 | TGTGCCAGCTCACCACAACTTGGACAGGGACAAGAGACCCAGTACTTC | CASSPQLGQGQETQYF
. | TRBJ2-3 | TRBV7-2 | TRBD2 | TGTGCCAGCAGCCCAGGACTAGCGGGGGCCTCTCGGGGCACAGATACGCAGTATTTT | CASSPGLAGASRGTDTQYF
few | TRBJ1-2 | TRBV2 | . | TGTGCCAGCATTAACACACAGGGAGGGGGAAACTATGGCTACACCTTC | CASINTQGGGNYGYTF
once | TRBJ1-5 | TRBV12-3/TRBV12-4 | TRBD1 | TGTGCCAGCAGGACAGGGGAGGGTCAGCCCCAGCATTTT | CASRTGEGQPQHF
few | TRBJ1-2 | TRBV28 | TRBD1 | TGTGCCAGCAGTTTTACGGCAGGGGGCCGGACTTATGGCTACACCTTC | CASSFTAGGRTYGYTF
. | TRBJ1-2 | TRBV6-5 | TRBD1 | TGTGCCAGCAGCTCCGGGACAGGGAAGTTGGGTGGCTACACCTTC | CASSSGTGKLGGYTF
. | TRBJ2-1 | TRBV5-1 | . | TGCGCCAGCAGCTTCCCCGGGACTTCGCTCTACAATGAGCAGTTCTTC | CASSFPGTSLYNEQFF
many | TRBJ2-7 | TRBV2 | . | TGTGCCAGCAATCCCCTCCCAACTAGGGGGGGCGCGGAGCAGTACTTC | CASNPLPTRGGAEQYF
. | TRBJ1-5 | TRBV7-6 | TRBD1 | TGTGCCAGCAGCTTCGGACAGGGGCAAGGACAGCCCCAGCATTTT | CASSFGQGQGQPQHF
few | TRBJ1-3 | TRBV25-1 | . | TGTGCCAGCAGCACAGGTACAGGTAACACCATATATTTT | CASSTGTGNTIYF
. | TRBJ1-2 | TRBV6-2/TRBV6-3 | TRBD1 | TGTGCCAGCAGTCGCCGGGACAGGGGGAGAGGCTACACCTTC | CASSRRDRGRGYTF
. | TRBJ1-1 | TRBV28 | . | TGTGCCAGCAGTTCAGATGCAGGGGAGCTGAACACTGAAGCTTTCTTT | CASSSDAGELNTEAFF
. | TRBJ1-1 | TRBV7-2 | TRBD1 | TGTGCCAGCAGCTTATTAGGGGGCGAGTCTGAAGCTTTCTTT | CASSLLGGESEAFF
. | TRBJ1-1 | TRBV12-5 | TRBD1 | TGTGCTAGTGGTGCGGGACAGGGTTTTGAAGCTTTCTTT | CASGAGQGFEAFF
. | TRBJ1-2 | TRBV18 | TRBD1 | TGTGCCAGCTCAGCACAGGGGAATTTCTATGGCTACACCTTC | CASSAQGNFYGYTF
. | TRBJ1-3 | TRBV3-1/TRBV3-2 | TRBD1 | TGTGCCAGCAGCCAGTGGGACAGACCCTCTGGAAACACCATATATTTT | CASSQWDRPSGNTIYF
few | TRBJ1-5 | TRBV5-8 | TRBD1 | TGTGCCAGCAGCCTACGTCCCGGGACAGGGTTCGGTAGCAATCAGCCCCAGCATTTT | CASSLRPGTGFGSNQPQHF
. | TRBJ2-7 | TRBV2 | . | TGTGCCAGCAGTGAGGGAAGAGGGAAGGGCTACGAGCAGTACTTC | CASSEGRGKGYEQYF
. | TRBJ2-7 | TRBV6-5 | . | TGTGCCAGCAGTTACGCTGGGGGGGCGCACCCCTACGAGCAGTACTTC | CASSYAGGAHPYEQYF
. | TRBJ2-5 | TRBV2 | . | TGTGCCAGCAGTGCTAGCCGCCAAGAGACCCAGTACTTC | CASSASRQETQYF
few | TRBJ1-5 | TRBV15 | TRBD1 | TGTGCCACCAGCAGAGAAAGGGGGCTACGGCAGCCCCAGCATTTT | CATSRERGLRQPQHF
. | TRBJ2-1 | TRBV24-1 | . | TGTGCCACCAGTGAGGCGACTACCTCTTACAATGAGCAGTTCTTC | CATSEATTSYNEQFF
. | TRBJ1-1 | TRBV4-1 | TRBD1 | TGCGCCAGCAGCGACAGACAGGGGGGGATCACTGAAGCTTTCTTT | CASSDRQGGITEAFF
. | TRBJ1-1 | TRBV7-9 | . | TGTGCCAGCAGCTTAGGAACAGGGTGGGACACTGAAGCTTTCTTT | CASSLGTGWDTEAFF
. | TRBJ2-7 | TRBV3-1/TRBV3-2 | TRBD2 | TGTGCCAGCAGCCAAGCGGGGTGGGGGGGCTACGAGCAGTACTTC | CASSQAGWGGYEQYF
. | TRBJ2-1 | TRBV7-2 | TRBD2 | TGTGCCAGCAGCAATCCTCCGGGACTAGGAAGATACAATGAGCAGTTCTTC | CASSNPPGLGRYNEQFF
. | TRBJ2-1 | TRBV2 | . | TGTGCCAGCAGTAGAGACCTAGCGAGCGCCCGGGCGAGTGAGCAGTTCTTC | CASSRDLASARASEQFF
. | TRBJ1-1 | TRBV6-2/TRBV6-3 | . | TGTGCCAGCAGTCACAGGGACACTGAAGCTTTCTTT | CASSHRDTEAFF
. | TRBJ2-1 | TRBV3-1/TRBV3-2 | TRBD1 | TGTGCCAGCAGCCAAAAGACAGGGAATAGGAATGAGCAGTTCTTC | CASSQKTGNRNEQFF
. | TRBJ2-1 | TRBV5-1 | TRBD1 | TGCGCCAGCAGCCACACGGACAGGTTGAATGAGCAGTTCTTC | CASSHTDRLNEQFF
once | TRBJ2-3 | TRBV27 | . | TGTGCCAGCAGTTTCAGGCAGATCACAGATACGCAGTATTTT | CASSFRQITDTQYF
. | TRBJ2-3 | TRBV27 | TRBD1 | TGTGCCAGCAGTGGACAGGGGTGGGCAGATACGCAGTATTTT | CASSGQGWADTQYF
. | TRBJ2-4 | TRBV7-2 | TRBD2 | TGTGCCAGCAGCTTAAGGTCTAGCGGAGCCAAAAACATTCAGTACTTC | CASSLRSSGAKNIQYF